This T cell receptor beta chain comes out of a study of early T cells in non-severe SARS-CoV-2 infection. Unmatched junction bases numbered 5, after V lost 3 bases and J lost 5 bases. Germline CDR1 reads SGDLS; CDR2 reads YYNGEE. The CDR3 sequence is 13 residues long. Individual cDNA molecules were tagged with unique molecular identifiers. MiXCR, run by TCRdb on the 5' RACE reads, gives a single entry per CDR3 protein. This sample has tens of thousands of distinct CDR3 sequences, with approximately 15% found just once. The source of this sequence is an adult who was a healthcare worker with PCR-confirmed SARS-CoV-2 infection or an uninfected control (not recorded which). The sequences come from whole blood, collected at baseline. This chain joins TRBV9 and TRBJ2-7; 7 nucleotides align to TRBD2. The CDR3 protein is CASSGTSFHEQYF. The CDR3 coding sequence is TGTGCCAGCAGCGGGACTAGTTTTCACGAGCAGTACTTC.